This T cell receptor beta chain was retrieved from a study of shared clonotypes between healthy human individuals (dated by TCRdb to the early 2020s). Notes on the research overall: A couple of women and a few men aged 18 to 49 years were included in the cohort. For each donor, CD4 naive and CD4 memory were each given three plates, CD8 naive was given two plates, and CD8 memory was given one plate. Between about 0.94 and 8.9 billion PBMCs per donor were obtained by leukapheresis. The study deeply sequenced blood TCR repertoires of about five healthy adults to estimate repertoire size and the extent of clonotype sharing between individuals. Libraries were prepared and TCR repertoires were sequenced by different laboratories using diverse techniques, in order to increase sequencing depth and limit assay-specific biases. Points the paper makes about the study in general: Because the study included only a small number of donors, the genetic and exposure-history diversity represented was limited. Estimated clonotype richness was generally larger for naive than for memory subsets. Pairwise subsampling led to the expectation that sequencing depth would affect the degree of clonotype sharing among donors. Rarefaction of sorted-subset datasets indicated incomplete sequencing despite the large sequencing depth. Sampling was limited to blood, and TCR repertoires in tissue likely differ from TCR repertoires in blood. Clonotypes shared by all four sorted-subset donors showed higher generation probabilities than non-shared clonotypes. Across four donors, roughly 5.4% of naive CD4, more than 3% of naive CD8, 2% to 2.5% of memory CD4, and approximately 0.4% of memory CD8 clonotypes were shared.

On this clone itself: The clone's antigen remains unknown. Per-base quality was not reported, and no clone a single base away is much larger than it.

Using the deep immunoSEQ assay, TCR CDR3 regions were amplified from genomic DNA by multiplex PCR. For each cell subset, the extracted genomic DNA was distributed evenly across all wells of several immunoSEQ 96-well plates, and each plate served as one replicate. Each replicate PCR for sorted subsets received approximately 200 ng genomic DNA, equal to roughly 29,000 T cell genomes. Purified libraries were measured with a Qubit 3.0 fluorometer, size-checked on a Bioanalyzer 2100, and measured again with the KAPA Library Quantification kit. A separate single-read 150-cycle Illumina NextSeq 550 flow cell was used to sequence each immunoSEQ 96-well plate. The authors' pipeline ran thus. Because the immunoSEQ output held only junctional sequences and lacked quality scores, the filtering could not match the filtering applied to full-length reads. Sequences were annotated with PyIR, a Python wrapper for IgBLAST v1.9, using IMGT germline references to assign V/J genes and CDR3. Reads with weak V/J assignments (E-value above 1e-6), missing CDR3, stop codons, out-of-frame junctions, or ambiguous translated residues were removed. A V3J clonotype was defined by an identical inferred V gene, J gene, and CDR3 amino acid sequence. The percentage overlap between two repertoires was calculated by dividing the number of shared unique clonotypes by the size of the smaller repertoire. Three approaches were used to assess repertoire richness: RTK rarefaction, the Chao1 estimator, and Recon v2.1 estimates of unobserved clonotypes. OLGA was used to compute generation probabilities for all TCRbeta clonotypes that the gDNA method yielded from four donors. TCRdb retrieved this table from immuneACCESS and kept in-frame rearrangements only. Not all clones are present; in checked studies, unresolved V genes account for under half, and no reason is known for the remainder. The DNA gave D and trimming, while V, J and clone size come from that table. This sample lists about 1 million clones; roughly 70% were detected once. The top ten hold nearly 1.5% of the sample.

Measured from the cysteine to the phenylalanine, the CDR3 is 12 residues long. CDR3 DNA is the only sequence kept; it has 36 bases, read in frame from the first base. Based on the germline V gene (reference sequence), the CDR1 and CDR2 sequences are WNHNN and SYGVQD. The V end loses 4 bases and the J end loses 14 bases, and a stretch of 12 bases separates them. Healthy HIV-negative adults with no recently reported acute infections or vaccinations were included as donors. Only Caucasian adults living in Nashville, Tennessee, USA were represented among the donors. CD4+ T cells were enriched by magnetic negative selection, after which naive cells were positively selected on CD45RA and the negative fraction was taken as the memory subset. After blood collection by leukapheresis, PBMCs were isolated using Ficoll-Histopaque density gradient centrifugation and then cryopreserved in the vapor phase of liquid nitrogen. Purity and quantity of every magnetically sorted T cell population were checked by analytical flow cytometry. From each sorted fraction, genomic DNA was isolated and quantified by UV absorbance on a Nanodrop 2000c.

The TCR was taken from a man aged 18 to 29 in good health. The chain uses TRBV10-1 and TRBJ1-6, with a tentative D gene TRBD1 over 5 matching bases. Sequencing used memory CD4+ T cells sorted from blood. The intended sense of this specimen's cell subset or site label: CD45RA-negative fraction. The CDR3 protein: CASSADRVSLHF. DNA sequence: TGCGCCAGCAGTGCCGACAGAGTTTCCCTCCACTTT.